This T cell receptor (beta chain) was documented in a study of cytomegalovirus exposure and HLA in healthy donors. General study points: It was approximately 150 TCR beta chains that were listed as cytomegalovirus-associated.

With 60 Vbeta and 13 Jbeta primers, the PCR was carried out. Here immunoSEQ multiplex PCR was the method, and the copy in TCRdb shows in-frame clones only, minus some. The sample lists 150,000 to 200,000 clones, about 71% occurring once. This clone was counted only a few times. Its antigen remains unknown. The CDR3 runs 13 residues. Germline V CDR1 and CDR2: SNHLY, FYNNEI. Trimming pared 5 bases from V and 5 bases from J, leaving 11 bases between. The receptor was isolated from a woman aged 25 to 39 in good health and CMV-seronegative. Material for sequencing was PBMCs. The chain joins TRBV2 to TRBJ2-3; tentatively, D is TRBD2 (6 bases). The CDR3 here is CASSPDGGDTQYF. CDR3 in DNA: TGTGCCAGCAGTCCCGACGGGGGAGATACGCAGTATTTT.